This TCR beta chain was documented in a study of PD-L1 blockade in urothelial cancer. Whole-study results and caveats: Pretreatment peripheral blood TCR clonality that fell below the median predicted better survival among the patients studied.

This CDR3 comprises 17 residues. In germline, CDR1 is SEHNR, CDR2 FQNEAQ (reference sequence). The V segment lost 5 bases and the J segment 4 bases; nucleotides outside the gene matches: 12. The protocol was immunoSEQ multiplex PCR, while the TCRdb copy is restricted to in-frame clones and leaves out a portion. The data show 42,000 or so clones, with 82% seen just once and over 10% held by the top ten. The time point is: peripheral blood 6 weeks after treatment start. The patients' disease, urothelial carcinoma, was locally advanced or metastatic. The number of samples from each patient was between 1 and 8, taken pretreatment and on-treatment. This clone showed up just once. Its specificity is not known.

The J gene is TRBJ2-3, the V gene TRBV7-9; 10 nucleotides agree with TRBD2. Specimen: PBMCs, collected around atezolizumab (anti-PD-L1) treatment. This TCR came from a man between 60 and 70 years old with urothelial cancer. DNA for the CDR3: TGTGCCAGCAGCCTCATGCCCATAGCGGGAGGAGCAGATACGCAGTATTTT. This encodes CASSLMPIAGGADTQYF.